Shown below are 10 T cell receptor beta chains from a single sample sequenced in a study of control samples from healthy donors and cancer patients. Method: immunoSEQ multiplex PCR; TCRdb's copy keeps in-frame clones and lacks some. The repertoire consists of some 170,000 clones, with over 95% occurring once and the leading ten covering approximately 1%. Sample: blood. The receptors were sampled from a woman in her twenties or thirties in good health.

The chain couples TRBV3-1 (or the pseudogene TRBV3-2) to TRBJ2-1, with D unclear. Germline V CDR1 and CDR2: LGHDT, YNNKEL (reference sequence). With 0 bases removed from V and 3 bases from J, the gap between germline ends came to 9 bases. This CDR3 is built from 15 residues. The CDR3 bases are TGTGCCAGCAGCCAAGACGGACGGTACTACAATGAGCAGTTCTTC. Translated, it gives CASSQDGRYYNEQFF.

The DNA for the CDR3 is TGTGCCAGCAGCTTGGGGACACGAAAGGGGCTCGAGCAGTACTTC. It codes for CASSLGTRKGLEQYF. The gene calls are TRBV5-5 and TRBJ2-7; D perhaps matches TRBD1 (5 bases). V gave up 0 bases and J gave up 6 bases, with 16 bases separating them. The CDR3 totals 15 residues. Germline loops: CDR1 SGHKS, CDR2 YYEKEE (reference sequence).

V and J are TRBV5-1 and TRBJ2-3; D remains ambiguous. The length of the CDR3 is 13 residues. Trimming pared 5 bases from V and 2 bases from J, leaving 9 bases between. Germline CDR1 and CDR2: SGHRS and YFSETQ. For the CDR3, the DNA is TGCGCCAGCAGGAAAGAACCCACAGATACGCAGTATTTT. It encodes CASRKEPTDTQYF.

The chain links TRBV5-5 to TRBJ2-3, with D tentatively TRBD1 (6 bases). CDR1 and CDR2 from the germline V gene are SGHKS and YYEKEE (reference sequence). V was clipped by 2 bases and J by 0 bases, with 19 bases between them. The CDR3 runs 18 residues. The CDR3 sequence is CASSLSRGLGPSTDTQYF. Written as DNA, the CDR3 is TGTGCCAGCAGCTTAAGCAGGGGTTTGGGGCCCAGCACAGATACGCAGTATTTT.

V gene TRBV9 combines with J gene TRBJ2-3; 7 bases agree with TRBD2. The CDR3 is 16 residues long. Germline-derived CDR1 and CDR2 are SGDLS and YYNGEE. Trimming removed 5 bases from V and 1 base from J; junction bases left unmatched: 10. The CDR3 here is CASSPGWGGGTDTQYF. Written as DNA, the CDR3 is TGTGCCAGCAGTCCTGGGTGGGGGGGAGGCACAGATACGCAGTATTTT.

V usage is TRBV25-1 and J usage is TRBJ2-2; D is uncertain. Trimming shortened V by 8 bases and J by 3 bases, and 7 bases separated the two germline ends. This CDR3 has 12 amino acids. From germline, CDR1 is MGHDK and CDR2 SYGVNS. The CDR3 here is CASYGDTGELFF. CDR3 in DNA: TGTGCCAGCTACGGTGACACCGGGGAGCTGTTTTTT.

This clone was counted once. The V call is TRBV12-5, the J call TRBJ1-5; D not resolved. The length of the CDR3 is 13 residues. CDR1 LGHNT and CDR2 FRNRAP come from the germline V gene. Between the trimmed V and J ends, which lost 1 base and 1 base, there was a span of 2 bases. The CDR3 region has the DNA TGTGCTAGTGGTTTGGGGAGCAATCAGCCCCAGCATTTT. It codes for CASGLGSNQPQHF. The full variable domain, completed using reference TRBV12-5 and TRBJ1-5, is DARVTQTPRHKVTEMGQEVTMRCQPILGHNTVFWYRQTMMQGLELLAYFRNRAPLDDSGMPKDRFSAEMPDATLATLKIQPSEPRDSAVYFCASGLGSNQPQHFGDGTRLSIL.

The chain uses TRBV4-1 and TRBJ1-4; D ambiguous. V was cut by 2 bases and J by 11 bases, with 9 bases left in between. The CDR3 has 12 amino acids. Germline-derived CDR1 and CDR2 are MGHRA and YSYEKL. CDR3 residues: CASSQYWEKLFF. CDR3 DNA: TGCGCCAGCAGCCAATACTGGGAGAAACTGTTTTTT.

The chain joins TRBV6-5 to TRBJ2-1, with a weak D call TRBD2 (5 bases). This CDR3 has 13 amino acids. The germline CDR1 and CDR2 sequences are MNHEY and SVGAGI. The V gene lost 9 bases and the J gene lost 5 bases, with 14 bases spanning the gap. The CDR3 nucleotides read TGTGCCAGTGGACTGTTGGGGAACAATGAGCAGTTCTTC. Protein sequence: CASGLLGNNEQFF.

The chain is built from TRBV4-1 and TRBJ2-1, with D possibly called TRBD1 or TRBD2 (5 bases each). The germline V gene encodes CDR1 MGHRA and CDR2 YSYEKL. Trimming stripped 0 bases from V and 8 bases from J, with 14 bases between. This CDR3 comprises 15 residues. The CDR3 DNA reads TGCGCCAGCAGCCAAGATCCCCCCGGGGCGGATGAGCAGTTCTTC. Translated: CASSQDPPGADEQFF.